Each of the 11 T cell receptor beta chains below was sequenced from the same sample in a study of cytomegalovirus exposure and HLA in healthy donors. PCR used 60 Vbeta primers and 13 Jbeta primers. Produced via immunoSEQ multiplex PCR; TCRdb's table is partial and in-frame only. This table has more than 150,000 clones, more than 60% appearing once. Sequencing input: PBMCs. The origin of the receptors is a woman between 35 and 50 years old in good health and CMV-seropositive.

CDR3 in amino acids: CASSQGAGAVDTQYF. DNA for the CDR3: TGCGCCAGCAGCCAAGGCGCAGGGGCGGTTGATACGCAGTATTTT. The chain has TRBV4-3 and TRBJ2-3; a weak D match, TRBD1 (6 bases). The ends were cut back, 1 base at V and 6 bases at J, with 14 bases in the middle. CDR3 size: 15 residues. Germline-derived CDR1 and CDR2 are LGHNA and YSLEER.

V usage is TRBV28 and J usage is TRBJ2-7; 9 bases match TRBD1. Germline V gene lookup returns CDR1 MDHEN and CDR2 SYDVKM. The CDR3 is made up of 16 amino acids. V lost 4 bases, J lost 3 bases, and 10 bases stayed unmatched. The DNA of the CDR3 is TGTGCCAGCAGTTCCGTAACAGGGGGCCGAGACTACGAGCAGTACTTC. It specifies CASSSVTGGRDYEQYF.

CDR3 bases: TGTGCCATCAGTGAACTAGCGGGGGGAGAGACCCAGTACTTC. Its translation is CAISELAGGETQYF. V usage is TRBV10-3 and J usage is TRBJ2-5; 12 positions match TRBD2. J was trimmed by 4 bases and V by 3 bases; bases with no gene match: 0. Looked up from germline, CDR1 is ENHRY and CDR2 is SYGVKD. The CDR3 runs 14 residues.

The V gene is TRBV11-2, the J gene TRBJ1-1; the D is unclear. This CDR3 contains 15 residues. The V gene's germline CDR1 is SGHAT and CDR2 FQNNGV. Between the trimmed V and J ends, which lost 8 bases and 0 bases, there was a span of 16 bases. The CDR3 nucleotides are TGTGCCAGCGTCATACACCCTAGGATGAACACTGAAGCTTTCTTT. This sequence encodes CASVIHPRMNTEAFF.

The chain is built from TRBV6-1 and TRBJ2-7; tentative D call: TRBD2 (6 bases). The CDR3 is 14 amino acids. The V end lost 3 bases, the J end lost 0 bases, and 9 bases lay between the germline ends. The V gene's germline CDR1 is MNHNS and CDR2 SASEGT. The CDR3 reads CASSDQDYSYEQYF. The DNA for the CDR3 is TGTGCCAGCAGTGACCAGGACTACTCCTACGAGCAGTACTTC.

Turning to this clone: The junction and the germline gene differ at one end; a read error may be behind it. The chain combines TRBV7-7 with TRBJ2-7; 7 nucleotides match TRBD2. CDR1 is SSHAT and CDR2 is FNYEAQ in the germline V gene (reference sequence). The CDR3 runs 16 residues. The CDR3 protein is CASSPRGRGGSYEQYF. The CDR3 bases are TGTGCTAGCAGCCCCCGTGGGCGCGGGGGTTCCTACGAGCAGTACTTC.

The V gene is TRBV5-6, the J gene TRBJ2-7, with 8 bases fitting TRBD1. The V gene end was trimmed by 0 bases and the J gene end by 3 bases; junction bases not matched to a gene: 5. The CDR3 contains 15 residues. Germline CDR1 reads SGHDT; CDR2 reads YYEEEE. CDR3 DNA sequence: TGTGCCAGCAGCTTGGCAGGGGACAGGATCTACGAGCAGTACTTC. Its protein is CASSLAGDRIYEQYF. Using reference TRBV5-6 and TRBJ2-7 for the parts outside the CDR3, the full variable domain is DAGVTQSPTHLIKTRGQQVTLRCSPKSGHDTVSWYQQALGQGPQFIFQYYEEEERQRGNFPDRFSGHQFPNYSSELNVNALLLGDSALYLCASSLAGDRIYEQYFGPGTRLTVT.

This sequence joins TRBV19 and TRBJ2-7; 7 bases are shared with TRBD2. The CDR3 totals 15 residues. J gave up 0 bases and V 5 bases, and 7 bases lay outside the gene matches. Germline CDR1 is LNHDA and CDR2 is SQIVND (reference sequence). CDR3 protein: CASSLTSASSYEQYF. The CDR3 DNA sequence: TGTGCCAGTAGTCTAACTAGCGCCAGCTCCTACGAGCAGTACTTC. The full variable domain, rest sourced from reference TRBV19 and TRBJ2-7, is DGGITQSPKYLFRKEGQNVTLSCEQNLNHDAMYWYRQDPGQGLRLIYYSQIVNDFQKGDIAEGYSVSREKKESFPLTVTSAQKNPTAFYLCASSLTSASSYEQYFGPGTRLTVT.

This chain links TRBV2 with TRBJ2-7, with 8 bases matching TRBD1. This CDR3 spans 15 amino acids. Germline V gives CDR1 SNHLY, CDR2 FYNNEI. V lost 5 bases and J lost 7; bases outside the gene matches: 13. The CDR3 DNA reads TGTGCCAGCAGTACCGGTGGACAGGGCGGTAAAGAGCAGTACTTC. This gives the protein CASSTGGQGGKEQYF.

For the CDR3, the DNA is TGTGCCAGCAGCACAGACAGGTTTAATGAAAAACTGTTTTTT. Translation gives CASSTDRFNEKLFF. The rearrangement links TRBV7-9 to TRBJ1-4, with D perhaps matching TRBD1 (6 bases). V gave up 5 bases and J gave up 4 bases, with 11 bases separating them. CDR3 size: 14 residues. Germline CDR1 and CDR2: SEHNR and FQNEAQ (reference sequence).

This clone occurred once. This chain links TRBV4-2 with TRBJ1-1; possibly TRBD1 for D (6 bases). The CDR3 spans 16 residues. Germline-derived CDR1 and CDR2 are LGHNA and YNFKEQ. V lost 4 bases to trimming and J lost 0 bases, with 15 bases between them. The CDR3 DNA reads as TGTGCCAGCAGCCCCCATCCCAGGGGAGTGAACACTGAAGCTTTCTTT. Translation: CASSPHPRGVNTEAFF.